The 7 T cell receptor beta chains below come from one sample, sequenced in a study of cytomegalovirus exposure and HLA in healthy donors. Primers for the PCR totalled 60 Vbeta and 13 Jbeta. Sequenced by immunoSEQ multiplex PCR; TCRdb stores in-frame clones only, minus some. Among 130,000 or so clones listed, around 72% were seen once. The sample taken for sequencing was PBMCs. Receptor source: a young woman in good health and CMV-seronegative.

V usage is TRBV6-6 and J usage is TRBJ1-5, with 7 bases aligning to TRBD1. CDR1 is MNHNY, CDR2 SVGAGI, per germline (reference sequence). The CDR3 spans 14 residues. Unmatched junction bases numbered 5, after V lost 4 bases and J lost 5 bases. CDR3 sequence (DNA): TGTGCCAGCAGTTCCTCAGGGGGATATCAGCCCCAGCATTTT. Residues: CASSSSGGYQPQHF.

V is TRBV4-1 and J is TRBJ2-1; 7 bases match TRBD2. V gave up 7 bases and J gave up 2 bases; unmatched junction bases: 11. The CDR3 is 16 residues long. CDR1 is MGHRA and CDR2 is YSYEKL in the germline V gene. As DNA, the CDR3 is TGCGCCAGCAACCGACTAGCCGTTAAACCCTACAATGAGCAGTTCTTC. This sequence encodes CASNRLAVKPYNEQFF.

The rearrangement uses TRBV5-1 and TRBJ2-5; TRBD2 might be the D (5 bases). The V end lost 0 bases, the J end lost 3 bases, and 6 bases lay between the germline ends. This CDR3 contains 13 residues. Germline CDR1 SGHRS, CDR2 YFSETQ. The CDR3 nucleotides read TGCGCCAGCAGCTTGGAACTAGAAGAGACCCAGTACTTC. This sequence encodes CASSLELEETQYF.

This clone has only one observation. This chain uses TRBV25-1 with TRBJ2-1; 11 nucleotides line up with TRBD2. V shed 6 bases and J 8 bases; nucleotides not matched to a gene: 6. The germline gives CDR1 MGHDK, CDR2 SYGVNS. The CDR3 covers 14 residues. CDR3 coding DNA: TGTGCCAGCAGGTCTAGCGGGAGGATCTATGAGCAGTTCTTC. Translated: CASRSSGRIYEQFF.

The CDR3, as DNA: TGTGCCAGCAGTCCCGGACGGGAAAGCAATCAGCCCCAGCATTTT. Its protein is CASSPGRESNQPQHF. The V and J genes are TRBV6-5 and TRBJ1-5; the D is unclear. The germline V and J ends were trimmed by 5 bases and 1 base, with 12 bases remaining between them. CDR1 and CDR2 from the germline V gene are MNHEY and SVGAGI. This CDR3 has 15 residues.

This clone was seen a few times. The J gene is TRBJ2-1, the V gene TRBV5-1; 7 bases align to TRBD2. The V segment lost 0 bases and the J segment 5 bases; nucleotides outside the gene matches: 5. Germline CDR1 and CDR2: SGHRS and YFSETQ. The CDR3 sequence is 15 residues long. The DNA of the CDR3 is TGCGCCAGCAGCTTGGCGAGCGGGGTCCACAATGAGCAGTTCTTC. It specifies CASSLASGVHNEQFF.

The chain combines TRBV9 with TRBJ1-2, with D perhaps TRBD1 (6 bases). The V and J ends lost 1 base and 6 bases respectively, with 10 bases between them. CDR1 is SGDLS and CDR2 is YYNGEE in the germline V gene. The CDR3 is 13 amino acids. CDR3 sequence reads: CASSVNTGNGYTF. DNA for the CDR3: TGTGCCAGCAGCGTAAATACAGGGAATGGCTACACCTTC.